What follows are 23 T cell receptor beta chains derived from one specimen sequenced in a study of T cell clones after liver transplantation. Only in-frame clones appear in the TCRdb table, and some are missing; sequencing was by immunoSEQ multiplex PCR. Among roughly 62,000 clones listed, about two thirds were seen once. The sequences come from CD4+ T cells from blood, collected at the approximately 15-month timepoint. Receptors were obtained from a human patient who received a liver transplant. T cells may partly derive from the graft donor.

The rearrangement uses TRBV28 and TRBJ2-1, with 7 nucleotides matching TRBD2. V lost 6 bases and J lost 8; bases outside the gene matches: 13. The CDR3 has 15 residues. Germline assignment: CDR1 MDHEN and CDR2 SYDVKM. The CDR3 is CASSSSGVNGDEQFF. The CDR3 DNA follows: TGTGCCAGCAGCTCCAGCGGGGTAAACGGGGATGAGCAGTTCTTC.

This rearrangement joins TRBV28 to TRBJ1-4; no firm D call. The CDR3 contains 14 residues. Trimming stripped 6 bases from V and 2 bases from J, with 10 bases between. Germline V gene lookup returns CDR1 MDHEN and CDR2 SYDVKM. The CDR3 coding sequence is TGTGCCAGCAGCTCCGCGGGGACTAATGAAAAACTGTTTTTT. The encoded protein is CASSSAGTNEKLFF. Full variable domain (outside the CDR3, taken from reference TRBV28 and TRBJ1-4): DVKVTQSSRYLVKRTGEKVFLECVQDMDHENMFWYRQDPGLGLRLIYFSYDVKMKEKGDIPEGYSVSREKKERFSLILESASTNQTSMYLCASSSAGTNEKLFFGSGTQLSVL.

The chain is built from TRBV1 and TRBJ2-3; no check of the table's D call, TRBD2, against the DNA was made. TRBV1 is tagged as a pseudogene. The CDR3 length is 17 residues. CDR3 region: CTSSQGDGGINTDTQYF. The CDR3 DNA is TGCACCAGCAGCCAAGGAGATGGCGGGATAAACACAGATACGCAGTATTTT.

The chain employs TRBV11-1 and TRBJ2-7; 7 positions agree with TRBD1. V trimming: 5 bases; J trimming: 0 bases; junction bases outside the gene matches: 7. This CDR3 comprises 15 residues. Germline CDR1 reads SGHAT; CDR2 reads FQDESV (reference sequence). This CDR3 is CASSTGTVSSYEQYV. The CDR3 DNA is TGTGCCAGCAGCACCGGGACAGTCAGCTCCTACGAGCAGTACGTC.

V is TRBV6-5 and J is TRBJ2-1, with a tentative D call TRBD1 (6 bases). Germline lookup yields CDR1 MNHEY and CDR2 SVGAGI. V gave up 2 bases and J gave up 4 bases, with 12 bases separating them. The CDR3 is 15 amino acids. CDR3 bases: TGTGCCAGCAGTTACAACAGGGATGGGTACAATGAGCAGTTCTTC. It translates to CASSYNRDGYNEQFF.

This clone occurred once. The chain links TRBV2 to TRBJ2-3; 10 bases are a match to TRBD2. V shed 6 bases, J shed 0 bases, and the junction held 6 bases outside the gene matches. The germline gives CDR1 SNHLY, CDR2 FYNNEI. CDR3 length: 16 amino acids. This CDR3 reads CASRGLLAGSTDTQYF. CDR3 in DNA: TGTGCCAGCAGGGGATTACTAGCGGGGAGCACAGATACGCAGTATTTT.

V and J are TRBV14 and TRBJ2-1; 10 nucleotides agree with TRBD2. Germline V gene lookup returns CDR1 SGHDN and CDR2 FVKESK. The CDR3 runs 16 residues. The V and J ends lost 2 bases and 2 bases, in that order; junction bases with no gene match: 3. The DNA for the CDR3 is TGTGCCAGCAGCCAAACAGCGGGAGGGCCCTACAATGAGCAGTTCTTC. Residues: CASSQTAGGPYNEQFF.

Notes on this clone: The junction differs from germline at one of its ends, possibly a read error. The chain joins TRBV7-2 to TRBJ1-2; the match to TRBD1 covers 7 bases. The CDR3 is 12 residues long. Germline loops: CDR1 SGHTA, CDR2 FQGNSA. The CDR3 DNA reads as TGTGCCAGCAGCTTAATGGGGACAGCGAGCGCCTTC. Translated, it gives CASSLMGTASAF.

This clone was picked up one time. The CDR3 sequence is CASSALGGVGEQYF. The CDR3 coding sequence is TGTGCCAGTAGTGCCCTGGGAGGGGTTGGCGAGCAGTACTTC. J is TRBJ2-7 and V is TRBV19; 7 positions match TRBD2. CDR1 is LNHDA and CDR2 is SQIVND in the germline V gene (reference sequence). V shed 5 bases and J 6 bases; nucleotides not matched to a gene: 10. There are 14 residues in the CDR3.

V usage is TRBV6-6 and J usage is TRBJ1-2; a possible D gene is TRBD1 (5 bases). With 2 bases removed from V and 1 base from J, the gap between germline ends came to 8 bases. Per germline, CDR1 MNHNY and CDR2 SVGAGI (reference sequence). This CDR3 is 14 amino acids long. This chain's CDR3 is CASSYGGSNYGYTF. In DNA, the CDR3 is TGTGCCAGCAGTTACGGGGGTAGTAACTATGGCTACACCTTC.

The chain uses TRBV30 and TRBJ2-5; D is uncertain. Germline V gene data show CDR1 as GTSNPN and CDR2 as SVGIG (reference sequence). V dropped 7 bases and J dropped 2 bases, with 17 bases sitting between them. The CDR3 extends over 14 amino acids. CDR3 nucleotides: TGTGCCTTCGCCGGACCTTCGATACAAGAGACCCAGTACTTC. Residues: CAFAGPSIQETQYF.

The genes are TRBV15 and TRBJ1-1, with 10 bases matching TRBD1. Germline trimming cut 9 bases from V and 4 bases from J; bases unmatched to any gene: 5. This CDR3 has 13 residues. Germline V lookup: CDR1 LNHNV, CDR2 YYDKDF (reference sequence). Here the CDR3 DNA reads TGTGCCACAGGGACAGGGGAGGGCACTGAAGCTTTCTTT. This gives the protein CATGTGEGTEAFF.

V usage is TRBV10-3 and J usage is TRBJ2-3, with 8 bases that match TRBD2. Trimming removed 0 bases from V and 5 bases from J; junction bases left unmatched: 7. Germline assignment: CDR1 ENHRY and CDR2 SYGVKD. The CDR3 is made up of 16 amino acids. This CDR3 is CAISESNGAGVDTQYF. The CDR3, as DNA: TGTGCCATCAGTGAGTCGAACGGAGCGGGAGTAGATACGCAGTATTTT.

This clone showed up just a few times. The chain recombines TRBV15 with TRBJ2-2; the D gene could be TRBD1 or TRBD2 (6 bases each). Trimming took off 8 bases at V and 6 bases at J, with 13 bases between the two ends. From germline, CDR1 is LNHNV and CDR2 YYDKDF (reference sequence). The CDR3 is 13 residues long. The CDR3 DNA follows: TGTGCCACCCGAAAGGGGGGAGCCGGGGAGCTGTTTTTT. This sequence encodes CATRKGGAGELFF.

The chain is built from TRBV19 and TRBJ2-7, with D tentatively TRBD2 (5 bases). Germline V lookup: CDR1 LNHDA, CDR2 SQIVND (reference sequence). The germline V and J ends were trimmed by 3 bases and 6 bases, with 9 bases remaining between them. CDR3 length: 12 amino acids. CDR3 loop: CASSMRVGEQYF. DNA of the CDR3: TGTGCCAGTAGTATGCGGGTTGGCGAGCAGTACTTC.

V is TRBV28 and J is TRBJ1-6, with D perhaps TRBD1 (5 bases). Per the germline V gene, CDR1 is MDHEN and CDR2 is SYDVKM. V lost 3 bases and J lost 6, with 9 bases in between. CDR3 size: 14 residues. CDR3 in amino acids: CASSLAGFNSPLHF. CDR3 in DNA: TGTGCCAGCAGTTTGGCAGGGTTTAATTCACCCCTCCACTTT.

The chain couples TRBV18 to TRBJ1-2; 10 bases align to TRBD1. J gave up 6 bases and V 4 bases, and 8 bases lay outside the gene matches. This CDR3 has 15 residues. The germline V gene encodes CDR1 KGHSH and CDR2 LQKENI. CDR3 loop: CASSLWDRGIDGYTF. The CDR3 bases are TGTGCCAGCTCACTATGGGACAGGGGAATTGATGGCTACACCTTC. The full variable domain, completed using reference TRBV18 and TRBJ1-2, is NAGVMQNPRHLVRRRGQEARLRCSPMKGHSHVYWYRQLPEEGLKFMVYLQKENIIDESGMPKERFSAEFPKEGPSILRIQQVVRGDSAAYFCASSLWDRGIDGYTFGSGTRLTVV.

The gene calls are TRBV7-7 and TRBJ2-3; D possibly corresponds to TRBD1 (5 bases). Germline V CDR1 and CDR2: SSHAT, FNYEAQ (reference sequence). V was shortened by 1 base and J by 0 bases, with 5 bases between the two germline ends. The CDR3 extends over 14 amino acids. The CDR3 reads CASSLGQSTDTQYF. DNA of the CDR3: TGTGCCAGCAGCTTAGGACAGAGCACAGATACGCAGTATTTT.

The V call is TRBV5-1, the J call TRBJ2-1; 7 bases fit TRBD2. The V gene's germline CDR1 is SGHRS and CDR2 YFSETQ. V lost 2 bases to trimming and J lost 7 bases; unmatched junction nucleotides: 12. The CDR3 totals 16 residues. CDR3 protein: CASSFVLGGPVNEQFF. The CDR3 DNA reads TGCGCCAGCAGCTTCGTGTTGGGAGGGCCGGTGAATGAGCAGTTCTTC. The whole variable domain, filled in from reference TRBV5-1 and TRBJ2-1, reads KAGVTQTPRYLIKTRGQQVTLSCSPISGHRSVSWYQQTPGQGLQFLFEYFSETQRNKGNFPGRFSGRQFSNSRSEMNVSTLELGDSALYLCASSFVLGGPVNEQFFGPGTRLTVL.

The J gene is TRBJ1-3, the V gene TRBV4-2; D call uncertain. The CDR3 spans 16 residues. Between the trimmed V and J ends, which lost 0 bases and 4 bases, there was a span of 13 bases. CDR1 and CDR2 (germline): LGHNA, YNFKEQ. The CDR3 coding sequence is TGTGCCAGCAGCCAAGATGTCAGGCTGGGAGGAAACACCATATATTTT. It encodes CASSQDVRLGGNTIYF.

The chain carries TRBV29-1 and TRBJ2-5; no clear D. Germline lookup yields CDR1 SQVTM and CDR2 ANQGSEA. V shed 8 bases and J shed 2 bases, with 15 bases lying between them. CDR3 length: 13 amino acids. CDR3 in amino acids: CSINRALQETQYF. CDR3 nucleotide sequence: TGCAGCATAAACCGGGCCTTACAAGAGACCCAGTACTTC.

With respect to this clone: An end of the junction does not agree with germline; a read error may underlie this. The chain employs TRBV7-7 and TRBJ2-1; 11 nucleotides align to TRBD2. The germline V gene encodes CDR1 SSHAT and CDR2 FNYEAQ (reference sequence). CDR3 length equals 15 residues. The DNA for the CDR3 is TGTGCTAGCAGCCCGGGACTAGCGGACTTGGGTGAGCAGTTCTTC. This sequence encodes CASSPGLADLGEQFF.

The chain has TRBV2 and TRBJ2-1; 7 nucleotides agree with TRBD1. The CDR3 is 14 residues long. CDR1 is SNHLY and CDR2 is FYNNEI in the germline V gene. The V and J ends lost 6 bases and 9 bases, in that order; junction bases with no gene match: 11. The CDR3 DNA sequence: TGTGCCAGCAGCCTAGACAACCCAGGGGGTGAGCAGTTCTTC. Translating it yields CASSLDNPGGEQFF.